The clone carrying this TCR beta chain was seen repeatedly, ten times or more. TCRdb reprocessed the 5' RACE reads via MiXCR and lists one record per CDR3 protein. The top ten clones hold roughly a fifth of a sample with around 250,000 distinct CDR3 sequences, about 16% of them seen once. This entry is derived from a study of T-cell memory formation after mild COVID-19. Trimming cost V 5 bases and J 7 bases; bases outside gene matches: 14. The CDR3 has 17 amino acids. Germline V gives CDR1 SGHTA, CDR2 FQGNSA. This sequence was found in a man younger than 30 who had mild COVID-19 (a few samples of this study predate the infection). Cell type and time point are not known. The rearrangement uses TRBV7-2 and TRBJ2-1; 10 nucleotides agree with TRBD2. Sequenced sample: PBMCs or a T cell subset sorted from them (not recorded which). The CDR3 nucleotides read TGTGCCAGCAGCCTCACCCCTTCTAGCGGGGGTCTAAATGAGCAGTTCTTC. Translation: CASSLTPSSGGLNEQFF.